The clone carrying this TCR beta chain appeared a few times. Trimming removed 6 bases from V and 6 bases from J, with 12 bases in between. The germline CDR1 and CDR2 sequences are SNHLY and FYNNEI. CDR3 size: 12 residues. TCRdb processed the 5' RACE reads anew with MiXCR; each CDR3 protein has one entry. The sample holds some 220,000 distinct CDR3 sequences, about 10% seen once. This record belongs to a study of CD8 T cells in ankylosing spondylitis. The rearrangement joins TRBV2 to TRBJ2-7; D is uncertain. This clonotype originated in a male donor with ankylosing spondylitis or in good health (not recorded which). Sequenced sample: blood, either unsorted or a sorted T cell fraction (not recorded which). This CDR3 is CASSLQNGEQYF. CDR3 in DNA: TGTGCCAGCAGCCTCCAGAACGGCGAGCAGTACTTC.